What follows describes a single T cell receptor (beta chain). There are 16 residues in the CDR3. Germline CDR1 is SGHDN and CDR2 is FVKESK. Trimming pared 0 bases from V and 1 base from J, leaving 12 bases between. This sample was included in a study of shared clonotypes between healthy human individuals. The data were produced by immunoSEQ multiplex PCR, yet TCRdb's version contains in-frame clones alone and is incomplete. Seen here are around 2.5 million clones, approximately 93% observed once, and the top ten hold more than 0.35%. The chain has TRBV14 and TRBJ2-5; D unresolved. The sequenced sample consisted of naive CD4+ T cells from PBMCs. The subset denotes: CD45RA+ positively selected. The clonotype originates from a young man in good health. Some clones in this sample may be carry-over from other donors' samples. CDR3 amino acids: CASSQESIVVQETQYF. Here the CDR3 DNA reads TGTGCCAGCAGCCAAGAGAGTATCGTCGTCCAAGAGACCCAGTACTTC.